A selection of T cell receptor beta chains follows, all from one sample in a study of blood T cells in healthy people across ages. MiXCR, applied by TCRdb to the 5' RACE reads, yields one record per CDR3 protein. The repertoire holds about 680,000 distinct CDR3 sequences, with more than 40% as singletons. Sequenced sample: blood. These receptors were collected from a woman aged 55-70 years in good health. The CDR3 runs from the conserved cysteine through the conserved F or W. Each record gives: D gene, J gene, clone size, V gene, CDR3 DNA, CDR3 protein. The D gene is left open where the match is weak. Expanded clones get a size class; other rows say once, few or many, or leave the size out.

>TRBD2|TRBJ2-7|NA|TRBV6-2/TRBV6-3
TGTGCCAGCAGTTACTCGAGGCGGGAGGCCTCCTACGAGCAGTACTTC
CASSYSRREASYEQYF
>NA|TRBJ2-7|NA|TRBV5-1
TGCGCCAGCAGCAGGGGAGGCCTAGTAAAATACGAGCGGTACTTC
CASSRGGLVKYERYF
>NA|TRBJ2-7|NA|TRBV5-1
TGCGCCAGCACCCTGGGGGATGACGGGGGTTACGAGCAGTACTTC
CASTLGDDGGYEQYF
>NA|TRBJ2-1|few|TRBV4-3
TGCGCCAGCAGCCAAGCGGACTACACCCATAACTACAATGAGCAGTTCTTC
CASSQADYTHNYNEQFF
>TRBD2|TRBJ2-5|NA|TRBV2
TGTGCCAGCAGTGTTGATAGCGGGAGTCCAGAGACCCAGTACTTC
CASSVDSGSPETQYF
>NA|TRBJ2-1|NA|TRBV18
TGTGCCAGCTCACCGGCTAGCAGCGACAATGAGCAGTTCTTC
CASSPASSDNEQFF
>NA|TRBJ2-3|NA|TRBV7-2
TGTGCCAGCAGCTTAAGCCTCTGCATCATCACAGATACGCAGTATTTT
CASSLSLCIITDTQYF
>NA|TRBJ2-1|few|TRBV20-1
TGCAGTGCTAGTGTGGATGAGCAGTTCTTC
CSASVDEQFF
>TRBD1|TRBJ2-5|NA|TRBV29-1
TGCAGCGCGCTCGGGGACAGGGGAATTCAAGAGACCCAGTACTTC
CSALGDRGIQETQYF
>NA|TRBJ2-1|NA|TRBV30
TGTGCCTGGAGTAGTGGTCAGACAAAGCAGTTCTTC
CAWSSGQTKQFF
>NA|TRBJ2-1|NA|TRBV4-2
TGTGCCAGCAGCCAAGCCAACAATTACGGGCAGTTCTTC
CASSQANNYGQFF
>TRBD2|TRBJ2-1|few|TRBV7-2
TGTGCCAGCAGCTTAGCTAGCGGGGTAGCCTACAATGAGCAGTTCTTC
CASSLASGVAYNEQFF
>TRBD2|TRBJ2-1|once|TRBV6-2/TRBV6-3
TGTGCCAGCAGTTACGAGCCGGGACTAGTCGATGAGCAGTTCTTC
CASSYEPGLVDEQFF
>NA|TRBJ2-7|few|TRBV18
TGTGCCAGCTCACGCGGGACGGATATCTACGAGCAGTACTTC
CASSRGTDIYEQYF
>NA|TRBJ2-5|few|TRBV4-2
TGTGCCAGCAGCCAAGATGGTTCCGGGACCCATCGAGAGACCCAGTACTTC
CASSQDGSGTHRETQYF
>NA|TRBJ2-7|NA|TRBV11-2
TGTGCCAGCAGTCTAGAGTGGAGCTCCTACAATGAGCAGTACTTC
CASSLEWSSYNEQYF
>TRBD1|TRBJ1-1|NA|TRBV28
TGTGCCAGCAGTTACCACGGGACAGAGAACACTGAAGCTTTCTTT
CASSYHGTENTEAFF
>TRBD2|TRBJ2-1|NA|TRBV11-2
TGTGCCAGCAGCGGCTTTAGCGGGAGTTCTTACAATGAGCAGTTCTTC
CASSGFSGSSYNEQFF
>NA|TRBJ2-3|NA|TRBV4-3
TGCGCCAGCAGCCGAACGGGCCTTGGCACAGATACGCAGTATTTT
CASSRTGLGTDTQYF
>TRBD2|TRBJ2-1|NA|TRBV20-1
TGCAGTGCTGTACTAGCGGGAGTAGGTAATGAGCAGTTCTTC
CSAVLAGVGNEQFF
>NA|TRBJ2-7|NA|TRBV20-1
TGCAGTGCCCTTATCCGAGCTTGGGCGGTTGGGGAGCAGTACTTC
CSALIRAWAVGEQYF
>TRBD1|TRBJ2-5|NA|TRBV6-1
TGTGCCAGCGGCGAGGGGACAGGCAAACTTTGGGAGACCCAGCACTTC
CASGEGTGKLWETQHF
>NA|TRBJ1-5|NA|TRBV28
TGTGCCAGCAGTTTTCAACCACCCCCCAATCAGCCCCAGCATTTT
CASSFQPPPNQPQHF
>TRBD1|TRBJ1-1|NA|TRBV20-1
TGCAGTGCTAGAGACCGGACAGGGGGCCCTTCAGCTTTCTTT
CSARDRTGGPSAFF
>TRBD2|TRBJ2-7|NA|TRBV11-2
TGTGCCAGCAGCTCGACAGGGGCCCCCCAGACTAGCGGGATGACTTACCACTCCTACGAGCAGTACTTC
CASSSTGAPQTSGMTYHSYEQYF
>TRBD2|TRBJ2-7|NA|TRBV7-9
TGTGCCAGCAGCTTAGGGGTAGCGGGAGACGAGCAGTACTTC
CASSLGVAGDEQYF
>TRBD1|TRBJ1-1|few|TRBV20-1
TGCAGTGCTCCTTTTCGACAGGGGTTCACTGAAGCTTTCTTT
CSAPFRQGFTEAFF
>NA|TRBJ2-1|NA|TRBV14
TGTGCCAGCAGCCTAACCAGGGGTAATGAGCAGTTCTTC
CASSLTRGNEQFF
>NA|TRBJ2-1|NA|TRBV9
TGTGCCAGCAGCCCAAGCCCTTTATCCTACAATGAGCAGTTCTTC
CASSPSPLSYNEQFF